This entry lists 7 T cell receptor beta chains sequenced from one sample in a study of regulatory T cells in long-lasting Graves disease. Arm-PCR with iRepertoire HTBI primers amplified the CDR3 regions for these TCR beta libraries. MiXCR, run by TCRdb on the multiplex PCR reads, gives a single entry per CDR3 protein. This table holds a few hundred thousand distinct CDR3 sequences, 23% found once. Time point of the sample: persistent/refractory GD, antithyroid drugs over 5 years with positive TRAb. Construction of the TCR library relied on RNA isolated from PBMCs. This sample comprised peripheral blood mononuclear cells (PBMCs), obtained when the disease was refractory, from a patient treated with antithyroid drugs. The receptors were gathered from a female donor with Graves disease.

This chain uses TRBV5-1 with TRBJ2-4, with D perhaps given as TRBD1 or TRBD2 (5 bases each). Germline values: CDR1 SGHRS, CDR2 YFSETQ. V was trimmed by 4 bases and J by 7 bases, leaving 15 bases between them. The CDR3 spans 14 residues. The CDR3 nucleotides are TGCGCCAGCAGCCCCCTGGGGGAGCGGAACATTCAGTACTTC. Residues: CASSPLGERNIQYF.

The chain carries TRBV19 and TRBJ1-1, with D perhaps matching TRBD1 (6 bases). The ends were cut back, 6 bases at V and 0 bases at J, with 20 bases in the middle. Germline CDR1 LNHDA, CDR2 SQIVND (reference sequence). The CDR3 has 17 residues. CDR3 DNA: TGTGCCAGTAGGGGGGTGGGTCAGGGGATGATGAACACTGAAGCTTTCTTT. Translation gives CASRGVGQGMMNTEAFF.

The rearrangement joins TRBV7-8 to TRBJ1-1; no clear D. The CDR3 sequence is 15 residues long. Trimming took off 5 bases at V and 2 bases at J, with 15 bases between the two ends. The germline CDR1 and CDR2 sequences are SGHVS and FQNEAQ. In nucleotides, the CDR3 is TGTGCCAGCAGCCTCTTGGCGACAAGAAACACTGAAGCTTTCTTT. As protein: CASSLLATRNTEAFF.

The genes are TRBV5-1 and TRBJ2-7, with TRBD1 as a possible D gene (6 bases). Trimming shortened V by 3 bases and J by 4 bases, and 17 bases separated the two germline ends. In germline, CDR1 is SGHRS, CDR2 YFSETQ. The CDR3 covers 15 residues. Written as DNA, the CDR3 is TGCGCCAGCAGCTCCCCCGGGACAAGGGCTTACGAGCAGTACTTC. It yields the protein CASSSPGTRAYEQYF.

Worth noting for this clonotype: Possible read error: a much larger clone is one base away. The V and J genes are TRBV10-3 and TRBJ2-7; possible D gene TRBD2, 6 bases. The CDR3 length is 15 residues. Germline V CDR1 and CDR2: ENHRY, SYGVKD. V was pared by 4 bases and J by 3 bases, with 16 bases between. In DNA, the CDR3 is TGTGCCATCAGTGGTCAACGGGGGAATGGCTACGAGCAGTACTTC. The encoded protein is CAISGQRGNGYEQYF.

This clonotype occurred many times. This chain joins TRBV24-1 and TRBJ2-4; 11 bases are shared with TRBD2. The CDR3 spans 18 residues. Losses at the gene ends were 4 bases for V and 2 bases for J; bases not matched to a gene: 9. Germline V gives CDR1 KGHDR, CDR2 SFDVKD. This CDR3 reads CATSEIIRLAGTKNIQYF. The CDR3 nucleotides are TGTGCCACCAGTGAAATAATACGACTAGCGGGAACCAAAAACATTCAGTACTTC.

This clonotype was observed a few times. The rearrangement uses TRBV28 and TRBJ1-6, with a tentative D call TRBD1 (5 bases). The CDR3 loop spans 13 amino acids. Germline V gene sequence: CDR1 MDHEN, CDR2 SYDVKM. V shed 2 bases and J shed 9 bases, with 8 bases lying between them. The DNA for the CDR3 is TGTGCCAGCAGTTTACCCGACAGTTCACCCCTCCACTTT. Encoded protein: CASSLPDSSPLHF.